This T cell receptor (beta chain) was sequenced for a study of cytomegalovirus exposure and HLA in healthy donors. Notes on the study in general: Rare TCR sequences predominated, though certain public TCRs were found in many donors.

The sample holds one count of this clone. Antigen specificity is unknown. The table came from immunoSEQ multiplex PCR; TCRdb's copy has only in-frame clones and leaves some out. This table holds 110,000 or so clones, 86% found once. Sequenced sample: PBMCs. This TCR derives from a man aged 18 to 29 in good health and CMV-seronegative.

The CDR3 DNA reads as TGTGCCATCAGTGGAGGGCAGGGGCGGAGTAATGGGGCCAACGAGCAGTACTTC. It yields the protein CAISGGQGRSNGANEQYF. This chain links TRBV10-3 with TRBJ2-7, with a tentative D call TRBD1 (6 bases). Per germline, CDR1 ENHRY and CDR2 SYGVKD. This CDR3 has 18 residues. V was cut by 4 bases and J by 5 bases, with 27 bases left in between.